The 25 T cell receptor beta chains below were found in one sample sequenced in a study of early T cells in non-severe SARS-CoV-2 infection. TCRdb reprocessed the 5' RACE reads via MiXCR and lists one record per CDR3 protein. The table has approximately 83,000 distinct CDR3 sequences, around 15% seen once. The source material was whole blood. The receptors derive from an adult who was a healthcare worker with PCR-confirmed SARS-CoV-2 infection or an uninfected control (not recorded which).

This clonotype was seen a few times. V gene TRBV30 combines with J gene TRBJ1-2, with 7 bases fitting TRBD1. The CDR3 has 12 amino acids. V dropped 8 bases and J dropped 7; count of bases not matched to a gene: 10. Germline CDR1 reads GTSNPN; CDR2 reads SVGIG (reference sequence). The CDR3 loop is CAMSVTGLGYTF. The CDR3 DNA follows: TGTGCCATGTCGGTGACAGGGCTTGGCTACACCTTC.

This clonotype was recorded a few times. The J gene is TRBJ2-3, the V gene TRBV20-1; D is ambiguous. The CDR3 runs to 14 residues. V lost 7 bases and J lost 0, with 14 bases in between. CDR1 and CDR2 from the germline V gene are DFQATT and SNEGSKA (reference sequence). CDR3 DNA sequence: TGCAGTGTCCGGACGTTAGCTAGCACAGATACGCAGTATTTT. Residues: CSVRTLASTDTQYF.

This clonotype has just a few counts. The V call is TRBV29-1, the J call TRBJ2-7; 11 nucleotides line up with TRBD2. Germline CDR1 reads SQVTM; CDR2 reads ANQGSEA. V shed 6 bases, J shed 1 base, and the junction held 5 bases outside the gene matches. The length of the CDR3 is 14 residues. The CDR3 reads CSVTGLAVSYEQYF. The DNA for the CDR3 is TGCAGCGTAACGGGACTAGCGGTTTCCTACGAGCAGTACTTC.

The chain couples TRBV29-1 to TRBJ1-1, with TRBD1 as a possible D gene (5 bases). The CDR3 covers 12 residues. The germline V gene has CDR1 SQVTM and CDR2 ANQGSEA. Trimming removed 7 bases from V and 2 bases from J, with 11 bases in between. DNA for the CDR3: TGCAGCGGCGGACACCAAAACACTGAAGCTTTCTTT. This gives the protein CSGGHQNTEAFF.

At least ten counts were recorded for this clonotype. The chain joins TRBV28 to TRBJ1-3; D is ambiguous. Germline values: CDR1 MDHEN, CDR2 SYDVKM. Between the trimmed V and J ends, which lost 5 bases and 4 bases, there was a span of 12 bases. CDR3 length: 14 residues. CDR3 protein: CASSRAGAGNTIYF. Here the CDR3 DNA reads TGTGCCAGCAGTCGGGCGGGAGCAGGAAACACCATATATTTT.

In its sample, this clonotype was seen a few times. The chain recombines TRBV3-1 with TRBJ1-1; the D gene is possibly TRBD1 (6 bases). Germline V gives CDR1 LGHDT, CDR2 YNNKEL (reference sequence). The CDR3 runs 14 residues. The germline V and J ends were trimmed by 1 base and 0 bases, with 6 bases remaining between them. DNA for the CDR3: TGTGCCAGCAGCCAAGGACAGGTGAACACTGAAGCTTTCTTT. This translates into CASSQGQVNTEAFF.

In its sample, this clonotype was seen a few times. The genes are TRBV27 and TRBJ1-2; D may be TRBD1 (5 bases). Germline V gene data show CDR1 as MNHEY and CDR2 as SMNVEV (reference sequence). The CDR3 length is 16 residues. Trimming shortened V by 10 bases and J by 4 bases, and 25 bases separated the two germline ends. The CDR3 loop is CATPLGPSQPRYGYTF. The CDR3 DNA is TGTGCCACCCCATTGGGACCCTCTCAACCGCGCTATGGCTACACCTTC.

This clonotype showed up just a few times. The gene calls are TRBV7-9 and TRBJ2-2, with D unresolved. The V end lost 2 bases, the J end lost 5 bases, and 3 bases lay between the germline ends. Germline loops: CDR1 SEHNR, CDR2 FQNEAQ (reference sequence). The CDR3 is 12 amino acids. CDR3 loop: CASSLSTGELFF. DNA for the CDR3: TGTGCCAGCAGCTTATCGACCGGGGAGCTGTTTTTT.

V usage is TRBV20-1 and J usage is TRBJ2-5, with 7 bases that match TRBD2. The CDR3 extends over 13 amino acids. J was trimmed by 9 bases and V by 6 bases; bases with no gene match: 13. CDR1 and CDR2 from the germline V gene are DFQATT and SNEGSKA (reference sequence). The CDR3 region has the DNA TGCAGTGCCACCCCTGTTGAGGCGGGGGCCCAGTACTTC. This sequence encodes CSATPVEAGAQYF.

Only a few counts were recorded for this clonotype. In nucleotides, the CDR3 is TGCAGTGCACCTGGACTAGCCGATCTCTCCTACAATGAGCAGTTCTTC. This gives the protein CSAPGLADLSYNEQFF. The rearrangement uses TRBV20-1 and TRBJ2-1, with TRBD2 matching 8 bases. From germline, CDR1 is DFQATT and CDR2 SNEGSKA (reference sequence). The V gene end was trimmed by 6 bases and the J gene end by 0 bases; junction bases not matched to a gene: 10. The CDR3 contains 16 residues.

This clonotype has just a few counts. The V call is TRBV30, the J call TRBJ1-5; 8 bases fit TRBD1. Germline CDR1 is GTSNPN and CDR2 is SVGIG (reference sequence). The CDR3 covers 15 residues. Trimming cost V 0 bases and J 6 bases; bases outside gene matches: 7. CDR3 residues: CAWSVHETGVQPQHF. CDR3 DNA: TGTGCCTGGAGTGTACACGAGACAGGGGTTCAGCCCCAGCATTTT.

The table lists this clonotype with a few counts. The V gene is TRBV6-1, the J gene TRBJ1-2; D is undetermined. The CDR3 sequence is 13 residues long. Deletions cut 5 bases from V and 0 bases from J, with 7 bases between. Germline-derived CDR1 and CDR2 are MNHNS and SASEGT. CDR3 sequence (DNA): TGTGCCAGCAGTCACGGGGCTAACTATGGCTACACCTTC. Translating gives CASSHGANYGYTF.

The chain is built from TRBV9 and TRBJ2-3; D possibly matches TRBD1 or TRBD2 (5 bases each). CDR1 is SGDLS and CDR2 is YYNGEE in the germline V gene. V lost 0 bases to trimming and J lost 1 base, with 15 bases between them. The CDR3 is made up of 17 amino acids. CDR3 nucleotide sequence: TGTGCCAGCAGCGTAGGAGTCGGGGCTGGGGGCACAGATACGCAGTATTTT. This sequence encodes CASSVGVGAGGTDTQYF. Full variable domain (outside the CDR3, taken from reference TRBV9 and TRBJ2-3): DSGVTQTPKHLITATGQRVTLRCSPRSGDLSVYWYQQSLDQGLQFLIQYYNGEERAKGNILERFSAQQFPDLHSELNLSSLELGDSALYFCASSVGVGAGGTDTQYFGPGTRLTVL.

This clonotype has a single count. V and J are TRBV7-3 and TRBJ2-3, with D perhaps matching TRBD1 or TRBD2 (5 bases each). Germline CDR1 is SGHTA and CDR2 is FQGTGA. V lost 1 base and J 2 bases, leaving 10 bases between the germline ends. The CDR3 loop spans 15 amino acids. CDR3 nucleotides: TGTGCCAGCAGCTTAAATCGGGGCTCCACAGATACGCAGTATTTT. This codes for CASSLNRGSTDTQYF.

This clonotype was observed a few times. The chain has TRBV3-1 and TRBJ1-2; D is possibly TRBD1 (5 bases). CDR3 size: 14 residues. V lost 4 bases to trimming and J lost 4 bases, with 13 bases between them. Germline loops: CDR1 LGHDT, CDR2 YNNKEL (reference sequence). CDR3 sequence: CASSLRQSFYGYTF. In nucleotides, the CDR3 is TGTGCCAGCAGCCTCAGACAGAGCTTCTATGGCTACACCTTC. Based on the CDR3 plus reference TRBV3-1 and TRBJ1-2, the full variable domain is DTAVSQTPKYLVTQMGNDKSIKCEQNLGHDTMYWYKQDSKKFLKIMFSYNNKELIINETVPNRFSPKSPDKAHLNLHINSLELGDSAVYFCASSLRQSFYGYTFGSGTRLTVV.

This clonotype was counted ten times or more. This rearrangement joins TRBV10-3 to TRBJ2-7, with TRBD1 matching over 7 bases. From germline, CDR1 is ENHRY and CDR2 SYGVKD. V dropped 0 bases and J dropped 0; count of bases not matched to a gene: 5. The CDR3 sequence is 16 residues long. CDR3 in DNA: TGTGCCATCAGTGAGTCTAGGGACAGCAGCTCCTACGAGCAGTACTTC. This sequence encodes CAISESRDSSSYEQYF.

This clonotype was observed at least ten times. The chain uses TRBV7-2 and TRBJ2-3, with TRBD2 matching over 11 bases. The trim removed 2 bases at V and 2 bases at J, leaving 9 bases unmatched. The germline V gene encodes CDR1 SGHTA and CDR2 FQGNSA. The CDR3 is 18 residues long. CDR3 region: CASSLISWTSGYTDTQYF. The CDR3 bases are TGTGCCAGCAGCTTAATCTCCTGGACTAGCGGGTACACAGATACGCAGTATTTT.

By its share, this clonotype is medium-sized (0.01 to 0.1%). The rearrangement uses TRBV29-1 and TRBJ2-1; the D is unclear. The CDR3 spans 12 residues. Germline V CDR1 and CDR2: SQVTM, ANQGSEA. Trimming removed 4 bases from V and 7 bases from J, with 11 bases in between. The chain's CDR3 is CSVGVGPNEQFF. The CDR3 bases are TGCAGCGTTGGGGTAGGACCAAATGAGCAGTTCTTC.

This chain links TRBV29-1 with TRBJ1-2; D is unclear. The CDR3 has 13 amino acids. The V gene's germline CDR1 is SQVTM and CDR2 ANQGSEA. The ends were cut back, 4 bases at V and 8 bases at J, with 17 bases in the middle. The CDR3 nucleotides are TGCAGCGTTGGGCTGGACTTGCCGGAGGGCTACACCTTC. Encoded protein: CSVGLDLPEGYTF.

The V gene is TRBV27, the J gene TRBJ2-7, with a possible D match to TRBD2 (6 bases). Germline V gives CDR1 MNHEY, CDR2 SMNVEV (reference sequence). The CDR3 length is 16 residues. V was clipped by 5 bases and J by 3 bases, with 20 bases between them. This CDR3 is CASSAPGDTSSYEQYF. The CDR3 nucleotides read TGTGCCAGCAGTGCTCCGGGGGATACAAGTAGCTACGAGCAGTACTTC.

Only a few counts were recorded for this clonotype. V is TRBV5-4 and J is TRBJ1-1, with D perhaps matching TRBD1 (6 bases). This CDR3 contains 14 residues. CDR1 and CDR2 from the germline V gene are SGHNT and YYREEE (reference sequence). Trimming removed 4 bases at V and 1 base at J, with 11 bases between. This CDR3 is CASSPQGRNTEAFF. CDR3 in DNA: TGTGCCAGCAGCCCGCAGGGGAGGAACACTGAAGCTTTCTTT.

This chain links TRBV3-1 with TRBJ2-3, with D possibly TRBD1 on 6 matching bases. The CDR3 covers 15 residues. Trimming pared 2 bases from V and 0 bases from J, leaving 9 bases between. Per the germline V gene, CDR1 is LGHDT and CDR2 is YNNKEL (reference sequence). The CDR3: CASSQQRGSTDTQYF. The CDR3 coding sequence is TGTGCCAGCAGCCAACAGAGGGGGAGCACAGATACGCAGTATTTT.

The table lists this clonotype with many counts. The CDR3 sequence is CASSTHRDTGYTF. CDR3 coding DNA: TGCGCCAGCAGCACCCACAGGGACACTGGCTACACCTTC. The V and J genes are TRBV4-3 and TRBJ1-2; tentatively, D is TRBD1 (6 bases). CDR1 and CDR2 (germline): LGHNA, YSLEER. The V and J ends lost 5 bases and 7 bases respectively, with 14 bases between them. The CDR3 length is 13 residues.

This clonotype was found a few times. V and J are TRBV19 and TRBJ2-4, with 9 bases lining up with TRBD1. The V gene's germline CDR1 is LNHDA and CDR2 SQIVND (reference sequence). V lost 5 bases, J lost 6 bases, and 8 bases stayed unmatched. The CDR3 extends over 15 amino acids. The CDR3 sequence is CASSSVSGQGNIQYF. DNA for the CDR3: TGTGCCAGTAGTTCGGTTTCGGGACAGGGAAACATTCAGTACTTC.

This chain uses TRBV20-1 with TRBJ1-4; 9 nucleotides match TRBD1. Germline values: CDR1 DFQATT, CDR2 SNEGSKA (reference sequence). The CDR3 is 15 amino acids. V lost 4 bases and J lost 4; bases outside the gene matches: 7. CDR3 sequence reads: CSATTGTGINEKLFF. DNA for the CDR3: TGCAGTGCTACCACCGGGACAGGGATTAATGAAAAACTGTTTTTT.